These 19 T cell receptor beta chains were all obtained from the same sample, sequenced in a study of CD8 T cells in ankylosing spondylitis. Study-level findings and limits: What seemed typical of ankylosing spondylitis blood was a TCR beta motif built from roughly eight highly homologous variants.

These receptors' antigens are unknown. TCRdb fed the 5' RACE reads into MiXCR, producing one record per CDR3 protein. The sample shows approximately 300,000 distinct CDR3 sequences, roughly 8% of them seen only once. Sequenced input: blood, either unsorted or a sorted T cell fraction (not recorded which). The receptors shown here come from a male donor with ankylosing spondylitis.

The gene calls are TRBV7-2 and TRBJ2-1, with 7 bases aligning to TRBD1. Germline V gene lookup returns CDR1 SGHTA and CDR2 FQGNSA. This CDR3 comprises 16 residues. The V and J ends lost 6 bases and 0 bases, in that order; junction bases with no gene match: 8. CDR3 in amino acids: CASSPIGTVSYNEQFF. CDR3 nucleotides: TGTGCCAGCAGTCCTATCGGGACAGTCTCCTACAATGAGCAGTTCTTC.

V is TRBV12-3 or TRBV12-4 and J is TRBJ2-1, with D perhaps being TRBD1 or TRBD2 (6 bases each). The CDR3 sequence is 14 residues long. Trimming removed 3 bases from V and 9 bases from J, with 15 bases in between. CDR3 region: CASSLWGARGEQFF. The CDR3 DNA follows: TGTGCCAGCAGTTTGTGGGGGGCGCGAGGTGAGCAGTTCTTC.

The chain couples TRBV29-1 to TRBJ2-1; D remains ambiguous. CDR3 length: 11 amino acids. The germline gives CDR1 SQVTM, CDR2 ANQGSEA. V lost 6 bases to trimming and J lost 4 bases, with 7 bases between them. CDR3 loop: CSVDLYNEQFF. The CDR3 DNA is TGCAGCGTAGACCTATACAATGAGCAGTTCTTC.

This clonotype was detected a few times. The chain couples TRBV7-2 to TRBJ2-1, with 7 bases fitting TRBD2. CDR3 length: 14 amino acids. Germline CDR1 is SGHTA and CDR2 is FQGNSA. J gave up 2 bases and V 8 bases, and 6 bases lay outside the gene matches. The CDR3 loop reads CASGQAGPYNEQFF. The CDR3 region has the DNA TGTGCCAGCGGACAAGCGGGACCCTACAATGAGCAGTTCTTC.

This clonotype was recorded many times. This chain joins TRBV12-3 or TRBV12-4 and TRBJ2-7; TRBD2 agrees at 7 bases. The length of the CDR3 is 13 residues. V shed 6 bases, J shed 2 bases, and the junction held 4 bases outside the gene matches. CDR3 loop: CASSFAGAYEQYF. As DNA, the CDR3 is TGTGCCAGCAGCTTTGCGGGAGCCTACGAGCAGTACTTC.

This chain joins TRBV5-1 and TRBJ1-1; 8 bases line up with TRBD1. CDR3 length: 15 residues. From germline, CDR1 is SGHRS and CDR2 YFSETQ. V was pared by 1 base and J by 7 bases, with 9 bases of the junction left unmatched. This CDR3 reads CASSLSGGARNEAFF. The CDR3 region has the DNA TGCGCCAGCAGCTTGTCAGGGGGCGCGAGGAATGAAGCTTTCTTT.

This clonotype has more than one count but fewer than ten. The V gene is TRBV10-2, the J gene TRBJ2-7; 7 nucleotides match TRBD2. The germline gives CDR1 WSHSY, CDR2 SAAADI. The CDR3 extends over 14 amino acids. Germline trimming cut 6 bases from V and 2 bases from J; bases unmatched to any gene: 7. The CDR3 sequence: CASRDGLEPYEQYF. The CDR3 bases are TGCGCCAGCAGAGACGGACTAGAACCCTACGAGCAGTACTTC.

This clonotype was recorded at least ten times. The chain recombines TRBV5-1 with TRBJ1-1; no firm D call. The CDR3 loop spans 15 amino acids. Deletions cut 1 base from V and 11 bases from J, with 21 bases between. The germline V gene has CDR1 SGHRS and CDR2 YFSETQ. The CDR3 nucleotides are TGCGCCAGCAGCTTGCAACACAATTCCCCGGGAGCGGCTTTCTTT. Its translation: CASSLQHNSPGAAFF.

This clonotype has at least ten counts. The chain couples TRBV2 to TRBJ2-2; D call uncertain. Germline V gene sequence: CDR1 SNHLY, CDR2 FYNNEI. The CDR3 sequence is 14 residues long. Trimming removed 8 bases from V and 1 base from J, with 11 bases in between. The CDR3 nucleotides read TGTGCCAGCCTGGGCAGACTGAACACCGGGGAGCTGTTTTTT. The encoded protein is CASLGRLNTGELFF. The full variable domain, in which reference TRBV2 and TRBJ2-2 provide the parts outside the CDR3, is EPEVTQTPSHQVTQMGQEVILRCVPISNHLYFYWYRQILGQKVEFLVSFYNNEISEKSEIFDDQFSVERPDGSNFTLKIRSTKLEDSAMYFCASLGRLNTGELFFGEGSRLTVL.

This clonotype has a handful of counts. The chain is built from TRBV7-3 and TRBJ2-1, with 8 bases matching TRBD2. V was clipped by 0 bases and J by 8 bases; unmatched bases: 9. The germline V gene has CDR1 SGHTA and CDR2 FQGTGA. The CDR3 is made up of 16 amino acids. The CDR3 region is CASSLTGGTSNYEQFF. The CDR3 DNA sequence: TGTGCCAGCAGCTTAACTGGCGGGACTAGTAATTATGAGCAGTTCTTC.

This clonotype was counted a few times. This CDR3 is CASSFGQSTDTQYF. In DNA form, the CDR3 reads TGTGCCAGCAGCTTTGGACAGTCAACAGATACGCAGTATTTT. V and J are TRBV7-2 and TRBJ2-3; TRBD1 is a possible D gene (6 bases). Germline V lookup: CDR1 SGHTA, CDR2 FQGNSA. Trimming pared 3 bases from V and 3 bases from J, leaving 10 bases between. The CDR3 runs to 14 residues.

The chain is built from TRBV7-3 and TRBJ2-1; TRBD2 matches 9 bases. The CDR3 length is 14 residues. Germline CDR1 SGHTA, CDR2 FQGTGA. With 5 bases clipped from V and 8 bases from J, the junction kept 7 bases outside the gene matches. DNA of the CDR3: TGTGCCAGCAGCGGAAGCGGGAGGCGCCATGAGCAGTTCTTC. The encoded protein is CASSGSGRRHEQFF.

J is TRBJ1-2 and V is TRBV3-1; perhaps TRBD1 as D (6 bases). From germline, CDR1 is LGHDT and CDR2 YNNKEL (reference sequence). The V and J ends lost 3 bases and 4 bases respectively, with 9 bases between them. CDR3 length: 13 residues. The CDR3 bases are TGTGCCAGCAGCCAGCAGGGGAGCTATGGCTACACCTTC. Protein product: CASSQQGSYGYTF.

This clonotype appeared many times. Written as DNA, the CDR3 is TGTGCCAGCAGCCCTCTAATAGCGGGAGCCAAAGATGAGCAGTTCTTC. Amino acids: CASSPLIAGAKDEQFF. The chain recombines TRBV12-3 or TRBV12-4 with TRBJ2-1; TRBD2 aligns across 9 bases. The CDR3 has 16 residues. The V and J ends lost 6 bases and 8 bases, in that order; junction bases with no gene match: 14.

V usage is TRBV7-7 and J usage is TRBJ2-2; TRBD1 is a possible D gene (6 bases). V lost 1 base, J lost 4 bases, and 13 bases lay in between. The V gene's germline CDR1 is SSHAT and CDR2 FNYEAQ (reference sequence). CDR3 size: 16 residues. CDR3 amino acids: CASSLGNRASTGELFF. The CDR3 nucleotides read TGTGCCAGCAGCTTAGGGAACAGGGCTAGCACCGGGGAGCTGTTTTTT.

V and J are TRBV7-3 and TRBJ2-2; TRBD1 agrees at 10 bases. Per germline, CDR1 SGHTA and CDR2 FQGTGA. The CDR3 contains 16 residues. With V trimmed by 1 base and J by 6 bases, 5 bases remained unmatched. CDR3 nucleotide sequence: TGTGCCAGCAGCTTAAGAAGGACAGGGGGGGCCGGGGAGCTGTTTTTT. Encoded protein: CASSLRRTGGAGELFF.

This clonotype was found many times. CDR3 protein: CASSYRGDQPQHF. CDR3 DNA: TGCGCCAGCAGCTACAGGGGGGATCAGCCCCAGCATTTT. The V and J genes are TRBV5-1 and TRBJ1-5; TRBD1 aligns across 8 bases. Germline CDR1 SGHRS, CDR2 YFSETQ. This CDR3 is built from 13 residues. V shed 3 bases, J shed 5 bases, and the junction held 1 base outside the gene matches.

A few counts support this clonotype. CDR3 in amino acids: CASSLVGSKEWEQYF. CDR3 DNA: TGTGCCAGCAGCTTAGTGGGCTCCAAGGAGTGGGAGCAGTACTTC. The V gene is TRBV7-9, the J gene TRBJ2-7; D unresolved. Between the trimmed V and J ends, which lost 1 base and 7 bases, there was a span of 17 bases. Germline values: CDR1 SEHNR, CDR2 FQNEAQ (reference sequence). The CDR3 runs to 15 residues.

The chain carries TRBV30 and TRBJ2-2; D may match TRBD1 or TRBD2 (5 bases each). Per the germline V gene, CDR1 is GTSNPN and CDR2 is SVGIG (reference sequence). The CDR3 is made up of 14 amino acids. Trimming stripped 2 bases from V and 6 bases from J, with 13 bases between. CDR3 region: CAWSWLSGPGELFF. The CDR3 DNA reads TGTGCCTGGAGTTGGTTGTCGGGGCCCGGGGAGCTGTTTTTT.